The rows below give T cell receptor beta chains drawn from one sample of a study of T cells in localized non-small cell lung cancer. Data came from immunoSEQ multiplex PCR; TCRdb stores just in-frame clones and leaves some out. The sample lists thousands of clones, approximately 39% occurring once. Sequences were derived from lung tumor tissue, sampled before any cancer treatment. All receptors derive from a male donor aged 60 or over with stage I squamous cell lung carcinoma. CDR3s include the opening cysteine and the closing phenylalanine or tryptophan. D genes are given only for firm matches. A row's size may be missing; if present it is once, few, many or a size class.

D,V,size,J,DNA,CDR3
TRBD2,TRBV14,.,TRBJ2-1,TGTGCCAGCAGCACTGACCTAGCGGCTTACAATGAGCAGTTCTTC,CASSTDLAAYNEQFF
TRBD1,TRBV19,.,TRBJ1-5,TGTGCCAGTGGGAGCGACAGGGACAATCAGCCCCAGCATTTT,CASGSDRDNQPQHF
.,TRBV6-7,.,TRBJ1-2,TGTGCCAGCAGTTACTCGACACCTCTTCGGGGCTACACCTTC,CASSYSTPLRGYTF
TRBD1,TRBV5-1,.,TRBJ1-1,TGCGCCAGCAGCTTGGGAGCCTCAGGGGGCTGGACTGAAGCTTTCTTT,CASSLGASGGWTEAFF
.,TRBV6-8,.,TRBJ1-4,TGTGCCAGCCGACGGACCTCTGGGGGTGAAAAACTGTTTTTT,CASRRTSGGEKLFF
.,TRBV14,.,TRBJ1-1,TGTGCCAGCAGCCAAGATTTAAACACTGAAGCTTTCTTT,CASSQDLNTEAFF
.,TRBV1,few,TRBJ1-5,TGCGCCAGCAGCCAAGATCTCTATCAGCCCCAGCATTTT,CASSQDLYQPQHF
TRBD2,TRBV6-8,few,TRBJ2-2,TGTGCCAGCACCTACACTGCTAGCGGGAGGAACACCGGGGAGCTGTTTTTT,CASTYTASGRNTGELFF
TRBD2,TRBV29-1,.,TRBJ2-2,TGCAGCGTCTCTAGCGGGGGTAACACCGGGGAGCTGTTTTTT,CSVSSGGNTGELFF
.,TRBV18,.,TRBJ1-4,TGTGCCAGCTCCCCGGCGGGGTCGACTAATGAAAAACTGTTTTTT,CASSPAGSTNEKLFF
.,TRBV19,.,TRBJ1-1,TGTGCCAGTACCTTTGGGGGAACCATGAACACTGAAGCTTTCTTT,CASTFGGTMNTEAFF
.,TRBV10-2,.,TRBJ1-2,TGCGCCAGCAGTCCTACAGGGCCCTATGGCTACACCTTC,CASSPTGPYGYTF
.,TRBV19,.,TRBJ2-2,TGTGCCAGTAGTGCCCGGGCTGCATCCGGCGGGGAGCTGTTTTTT,CASSARAASGGELFF
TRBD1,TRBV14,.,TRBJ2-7,TGTGCCAGCAGCCCCCCGGACAGGGGTTCTTTGTACTTC,CASSPPDRGSLYF
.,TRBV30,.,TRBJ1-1,TGTGCACTTAGAGAGGGTCTCGTTTCGGCTTTCTTT,CALREGLVSAFF